The clone carrying this TCR beta chain was seen a few times. This entry belongs to a study of OX40 agonist ivuxolimab in advanced cancers. Repertoires were generated with immunoSEQ multiplex PCR, while TCRdb's copy carries only in-frame clones and drops some. Altogether about 98,000 clones are present, 90% to 95% being singletons, with the ten largest covering about 0.3%. CDR3 length equals 13 residues. The V gene lost 4 bases and the J gene lost 8 bases, with 16 bases spanning the gap. Germline V gene lookup returns CDR1 SGHRS and CDR2 YFSETQ. The specimen was CD4+ or CD8+ T cells sorted from blood, collected in a trial of the OX40 agonist ivuxolimab. The J gene is TRBJ2-7, the V gene TRBV5-1, with a weak D call TRBD1 (6 bases). This sequence originates from an adult with an advanced solid tumor such as melanoma, head and neck, liver or kidney cancer. The CDR3 protein is CASSDTPQGQQYV. CDR3 DNA sequence: TGCGCCAGCAGCGACACCCCACAGGGTCAGCAGTACGTC.